The clone carrying this T cell receptor (beta chain) was recorded many times. The data stem from a study of regulatory T cells in long-lasting Graves disease. Documented time point: persistent/refractory GD, antithyroid drugs over 5 years with positive TRAb. PBMCs provided the RNA from which the TCR library was made. Sequencing libraries for TCR beta were prepared with iRepertoire HTBI primers and Arm-PCR of CDR3 regions. As originally analysed: The samples included around 62 TRBV and over eleven TRBJ segments. TCRdb recomputed calls from the multiplex PCR reads with MiXCR, one row per CDR3 protein. The V and J calls come from TCRdb's annotation, not from the publication. The top ten hold around 20% of the sample, which has roughly 400,000 distinct CDR3 sequences, less than 25% seen once. The CDR3 runs to 13 residues. Per the germline V gene, CDR1 is MNHEY and CDR2 is SVGEGT. Unmatched junction bases numbered 1, after V lost 5 bases and J lost 5 bases.

The sequences come from peripheral blood mononuclear cells (PBMCs), collected when the disease was refractory, from a patient treated with antithyroid drugs. The J gene is TRBJ1-2, the V gene TRBV6-2 or TRBV6-3; 11 bases align to TRBD1. The source of this sequence is a female donor with Graves disease. CDR3 residues: CASSGTGGYGYTF. The CDR3 coding sequence is TGTGCCAGCAGTGGGACAGGGGGTTATGGCTACACCTTC.